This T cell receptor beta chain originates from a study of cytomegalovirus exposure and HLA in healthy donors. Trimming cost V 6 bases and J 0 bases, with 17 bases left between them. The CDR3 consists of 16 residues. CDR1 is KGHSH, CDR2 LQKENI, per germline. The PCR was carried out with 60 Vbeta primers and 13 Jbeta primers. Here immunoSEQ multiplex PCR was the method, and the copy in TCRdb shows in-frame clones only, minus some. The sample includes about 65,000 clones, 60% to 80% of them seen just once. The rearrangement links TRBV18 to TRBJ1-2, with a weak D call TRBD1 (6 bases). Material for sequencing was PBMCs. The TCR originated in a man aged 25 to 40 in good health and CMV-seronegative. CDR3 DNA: TGTGCCAGCTCCTTTGACAGGCCGCCATCTAACTATGGCTACACCTTC. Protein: CASSFDRPPSNYGYTF.